Detailed here is one T cell receptor beta chain. This clonotype has ten or more counts. It lacks a known antigen. The sample holds no much larger clone one base away, and base qualities are not on file. Library creation used 5' RACE. The listed sequencing device is Illumina HiSeq 2000. Template switching added a universal primer binding site, and the final cDNA carried a unique molecular identifier that allowed TCR cDNA molecules to be counted accurately. Specific primers in the conserved constant-segment region were used to synthesize first-strand cDNA for TCR alpha and beta chains. To control for contamination, every cDNA library carried two barcodes: a SMART-Mk sample barcode plus Illumina barcodes. TruSeq adapter sequences, together with Illumina sample barcodes, were added in two successive PCR steps. TCR alpha and beta cDNA libraries were sequenced on the Illumina HiSeq platform with custom primers. Processing in the source paper ran as follows. Raw reads were processed with MiGEC to extract unique molecular identifiers, and MiXCR was used to determine CDR3 positions. For each individual, recombination models were inferred using an EM algorithm with the repgenHMM and IGoR tools. The analysis of shared clonotypes was done with the tcR package in R, with sharing normalized by the product of cloneset sizes. To study raw recombination without the effects of thymic and clonal selection, out-of-frame nonproductive sequences were analyzed. Clones were called with MiXCR by TCRdb after fastp trimmed the public reads at Q25, and only in-frame beta chains were retained. All rows with the same CDR3 protein become a single entry with the most common DNA and genes. For this entry, the V and J calls and clone size follow TCRdb and not the study's own pipeline. This sample lists about 240,000 distinct CDR3 sequences; over 9.5% were detected once. Approximately 11% of the sample lies in the top ten.

This entry is derived from a study of identical twins (dated by TCRdb to the mid-2010s). About the study as a whole: TCR alpha and beta repertoires from monozygotic twins, unrelated adults of various ages and cord blood were deep-sequenced to test whether fetal clonotypes persist. To rule out contamination, the twin experiments were replicated at different times with different library preparation protocols. The paper's findings and limits, for the study overall: In monozygotic twins, recombination models systematically underestimated out-of-frame TCR alpha sharing, but the models matched the sharing seen between unrelated individuals. Fewer insertions were carried by abundant cord blood beta clonotypes, a similar but weaker trend appeared in young adult naive repertoires, and no such trend appeared in memory repertoires. Because the same donors could not be followed over many years, the conclusions depended on cross-sectional statistical analysis. In beta out-of-frame sequences, excess twin sharing was weaker, because having fewer shared sequences lowered the signal-to-noise ratio. Invariant T cells such as MAIT and iNKT could partly confound zero-insertion analyses, though diverse VJ usage argued against this for most clonotypes. Compared with coincidental sharing between unrelated individuals, out-of-frame TCR alpha sequences shared between twins showed an excess of sequences with low generation probability.

Every donor in the study was a healthy Caucasian. Miltenyi CD45RO+ enrichment and human naive T-cell isolation kits were used to isolate memory (CD45RO+) and naive T cells from PBMC. The origin of this receptor is a man aged 45 to 65 in good health. The sample taken for sequencing was memory T cells sorted from blood. What the cell subset or site label conveys for this sample: CD45RO+ enriched T cells.

DNA sequence: TGCGCCAGCACACCCCCGGGACGGTCGAATCTCGAGCAGTACTTC. Its protein product is CASTPPGRSNLEQYF. The chain joins TRBV5-1 to TRBJ2-7; the D gene could be TRBD1 or TRBD2, each one agreeing over 5 bases. From a lookup of the germline V gene, CDR1 and CDR2 are SGHRS and YFSETQ. Including the terminal cysteine and phenylalanine, the CDR3 comprises 15 residues. CDR3 DNA is the only sequence kept; it has 45 bases, read in frame from the first base. V is cut by 6 bases and J by 6 bases, and the space between the germline ends is 22 bases.